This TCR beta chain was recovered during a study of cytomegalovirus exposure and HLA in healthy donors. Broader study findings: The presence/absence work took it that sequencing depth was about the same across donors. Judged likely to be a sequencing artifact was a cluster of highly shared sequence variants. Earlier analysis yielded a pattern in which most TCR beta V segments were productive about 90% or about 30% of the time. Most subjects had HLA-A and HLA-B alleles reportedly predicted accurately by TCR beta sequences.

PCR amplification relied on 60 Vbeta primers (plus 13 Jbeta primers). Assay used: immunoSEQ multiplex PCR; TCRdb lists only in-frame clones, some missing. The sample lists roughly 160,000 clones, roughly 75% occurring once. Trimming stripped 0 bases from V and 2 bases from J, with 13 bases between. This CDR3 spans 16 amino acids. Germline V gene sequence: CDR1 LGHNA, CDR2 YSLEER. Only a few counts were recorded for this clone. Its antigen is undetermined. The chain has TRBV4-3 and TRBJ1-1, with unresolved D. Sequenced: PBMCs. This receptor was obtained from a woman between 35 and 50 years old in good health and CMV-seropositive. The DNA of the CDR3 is TGCGCCAGCAGCCAAGATCCGGCGACACAAAACACTGAAGCTTTCTTT. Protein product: CASSQDPATQNTEAFF.